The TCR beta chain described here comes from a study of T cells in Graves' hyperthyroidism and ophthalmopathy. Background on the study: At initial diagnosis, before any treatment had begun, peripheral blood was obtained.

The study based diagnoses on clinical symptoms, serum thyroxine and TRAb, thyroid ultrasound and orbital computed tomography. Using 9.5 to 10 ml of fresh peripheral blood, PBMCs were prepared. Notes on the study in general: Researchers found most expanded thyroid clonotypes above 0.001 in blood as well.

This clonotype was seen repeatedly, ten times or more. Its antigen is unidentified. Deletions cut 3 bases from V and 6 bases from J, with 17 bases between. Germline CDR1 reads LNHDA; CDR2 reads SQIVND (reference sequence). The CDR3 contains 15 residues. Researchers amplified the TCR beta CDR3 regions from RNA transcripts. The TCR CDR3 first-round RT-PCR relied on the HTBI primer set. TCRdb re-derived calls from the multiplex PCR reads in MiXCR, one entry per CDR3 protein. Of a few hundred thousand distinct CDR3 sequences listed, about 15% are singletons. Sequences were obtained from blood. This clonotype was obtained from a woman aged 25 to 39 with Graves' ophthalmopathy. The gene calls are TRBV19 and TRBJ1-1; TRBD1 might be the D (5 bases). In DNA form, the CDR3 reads TGTGCCAGTAGTATCCGGGGCCCGGTGGTTTCTGAAGCTTTCTTT. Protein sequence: CASSIRGPVVSEAFF. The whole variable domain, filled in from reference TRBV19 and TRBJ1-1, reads DGGITQSPKYLFRKEGQNVTLSCEQNLNHDAMYWYRQDPGQGLRLIYYSQIVNDFQKGDIAEGYSVSREKKESFPLTVTSAQKNPTAFYLCASSIRGPVVSEAFFGQGTRLTVV.